These 14 T cell receptor beta chains were all obtained from the same sample, sequenced in a study of blood T cell repertoires in COVID-19. Sequencing was performed with immunoSEQ multiplex PCR; in TCRdb, only in-frame clones are kept and a portion is missing. Of 200,000 or so clones detected, around four fifths appear once; the ten largest clones hold 6.9%. Sequencing was done on a sample of peripheral blood. The receptors originated from a human donor with acute or convalescent COVID-19. The donor label of this sample is uncertain.

This CDR3 reads CSAWDRGYEQYF. The DNA of the CDR3 is TGCAGCGCTTGGGACAGGGGCTACGAGCAGTACTTC. This rearrangement joins TRBV29-1 to TRBJ2-7; 10 bases match TRBD1. The ends lost 7 bases at V and 3 bases at J; junction bases unmatched: 3. The CDR3 runs to 12 residues. Germline lookup yields CDR1 SQVTM and CDR2 ANQGSEA.

As for this clone: The same CDR3 can be traced to other DNA sequences in this sample. This chain joins TRBV5-4 and TRBJ1-2, with 8 bases identical to TRBD1. The CDR3 extends over 16 amino acids. Germline V gives CDR1 SGHNT, CDR2 YYREEE (reference sequence). J lost 3 bases, V lost 0 bases, and 7 bases had no gene match. The CDR3 region is CASSLGGQGDDYGYTF. The CDR3 coding sequence is TGTGCCAGCAGCTTGGGCGGACAGGGTGACGACTATGGCTACACCTTC.

The V and J genes are TRBV7-8 and TRBJ1-5; D not resolved. V was cut by 1 base and J by 4 bases, with 5 bases left in between. CDR1 and CDR2 from the germline V gene are SGHVS and FQNEAQ. The CDR3 totals 13 residues. The CDR3 protein is CASSLDINQPQHF. CDR3 nucleotide sequence: TGTGCCAGCAGCTTAGACATAAATCAGCCCCAGCATTTT.

The chain recombines TRBV24-1 with TRBJ2-7; the D gene is possibly TRBD1 (6 bases). Germline V lookup: CDR1 KGHDR, CDR2 SFDVKD. The CDR3 sequence is 14 residues long. The V gene lost 5 bases and the J gene lost 3 bases, with 13 bases spanning the gap. The CDR3 loop is CATSGQGRDYEQYF. CDR3 sequence (DNA): TGTGCCACCAGTGGCCAGGGGCGCGACTACGAGCAGTACTTC.

About this clone itself: Other nucleotide sequences in the sample specify the same CDR3. The genes are TRBV28 and TRBJ1-2; D gene ambiguous. CDR1 MDHEN and CDR2 SYDVKM come from the germline V gene. V was trimmed by 6 bases and J by 2 bases, leaving 10 bases between them. The CDR3 has 13 residues. The CDR3 region is CASSLSRNYGYTF. The DNA of the CDR3 is TGTGCCAGCAGCCTCTCCCGGAACTATGGCTACACCTTC.

This chain uses TRBV6-4 with TRBJ2-7, with D tentatively TRBD2 (6 bases). Germline V gene lookup returns CDR1 MRHNA and CDR2 SNTAGT. V lost 5 bases and J 4 bases, leaving 12 bases between the germline ends. The CDR3 totals 13 residues. This chain's CDR3 is CASSREEGYEQYF. As DNA, the CDR3 is TGTGCCAGCAGTAGGGAGGAGGGGTACGAGCAGTACTTC.

This clone was counted only a few times. The rearrangement links TRBV5-1 to TRBJ2-3; D uncertain. V lost 5 bases, J lost 2 bases, and 9 bases lay in between. Germline lookup yields CDR1 SGHRS and CDR2 YFSETQ. The CDR3 spans 13 residues. The CDR3 DNA is TGCGCCAGCAGTCCGTCTTCCACAGATACGCAGTATTTT. As protein: CASSPSSTDTQYF.

This chain links TRBV18 with TRBJ1-3, with a possible D match to TRBD1 (6 bases). V was trimmed by 3 bases and J by 1 base, leaving 19 bases between them. Germline CDR1 reads KGHSH; CDR2 reads LQKENI. This CDR3 has 18 residues. CDR3 in amino acids: CASSPLKSDRSSGNTIYF. CDR3 coding DNA: TGTGCCAGCTCACCCCTTAAGTCGGACAGATCATCTGGAAACACCATATATTTT. Together with reference TRBV18 and TRBJ1-3, the CDR3 gives the full variable domain: NAGVMQNPRHLVRRRGQEARLRCSPMKGHSHVYWYRQLPEEGLKFMVYLQKENIIDESGMPKERFSAEFPKEGPSILRIQQVVRGDSAAYFCASSPLKSDRSSGNTIYFGEGSWLTVV.

This clone is a singleton in its sample. V is TRBV6-5 and J is TRBJ1-6; no firm D call. The CDR3 loop spans 14 amino acids. Germline V gene data show CDR1 as MNHEY and CDR2 as SVGAGI. Trimming took 0 bases from V and 7 from J, leaving 7 bases between them. CDR3: CASSYSARNSPLHF. In DNA, the CDR3 is TGTGCCAGCAGTTACTCAGCTCGAAATTCACCCCTCCACTTT.

The chain links TRBV27 to TRBJ2-7, with D possibly TRBD1 on 6 matching bases. CDR1 is MNHEY, CDR2 SMNVEV, per germline (reference sequence). This CDR3 has 15 amino acids. V lost 6 bases to trimming and J lost 7 bases, with 22 bases between them. The CDR3, as DNA: TGTGCCAGCAGCAACCTAGACCGCGTCAGGGGAGAGCAGTACTTC. Encoded protein: CASSNLDRVRGEQYF.

Comments on this clone: This CDR3 is also generated by other DNA sequences in the sample. The rearrangement links TRBV2 to TRBJ2-3; 8 bases match TRBD2. CDR3 length: 14 residues. CDR1 and CDR2 from the germline V gene are SNHLY and FYNNEI. J gave up 0 bases and V 8 bases, and 4 bases lay outside the gene matches. CDR3 sequence reads: CASQRETSTDTQYF. DNA of the CDR3: TGTGCCAGCCAGCGGGAGACAAGCACAGATACGCAGTATTTT. Filled out from reference TRBV2 and TRBJ2-3, the complete variable domain reads EPEVTQTPSHQVTQMGQEVILRCVPISNHLYFYWYRQILGQKVEFLVSFYNNEISEKSEIFDDQFSVERPDGSNFTLKIRSTKLEDSAMYFCASQRETSTDTQYFGPGTRLTVL.

This clone was counted between two and nine times. The V gene is TRBV15, the J gene TRBJ2-5; D perhaps matches TRBD1 (5 bases). Germline CDR1 is LNHNV and CDR2 is YYDKDF (reference sequence). The CDR3 loop spans 13 amino acids. Deletions cut 3 bases from V and 5 bases from J, with 10 bases between. The CDR3 loop is CATSRGSGETQYF. For the CDR3, the DNA is TGTGCCACCAGCAGGGGATCAGGGGAGACCCAGTACTTC.

The chain employs TRBV2 and TRBJ2-3; the D gene is possibly TRBD1 (6 bases). The CDR3 is 14 residues long. Germline assignment: CDR1 SNHLY and CDR2 FYNNEI. The ends were cut back, 4 bases at V and 5 bases at J, with 13 bases in the middle. The CDR3 spells CASSGTGIKDTQYF. The CDR3 DNA is TGTGCCAGCAGTGGCACAGGGATTAAAGATACGCAGTATTTT.

The chain employs TRBV25-1 and TRBJ1-4; TRBD1 matches 8 bases. J gave up 5 bases and V 8 bases, and 4 bases lay outside the gene matches. The germline CDR1 and CDR2 sequences are MGHDK and SYGVNS. This CDR3 has 13 amino acids. CDR3 in DNA: TGTGCCAGCCGGGGACAGGAAAATGAAAAACTGTTTTTT. Translated: CASRGQENEKLFF.